This entry features one T cell receptor (beta chain) sequence. What it binds is unknown. Measured with immunoSEQ multiplex PCR; TCRdb has only the in-frame clones, and not every one. The sample contains 77,000 or so clones, 65% to 85% of which appear only once. This entry is derived from a study of lymphopenia after photon versus proton radiotherapy. Study-level results: In patients who died, overall survival fell as post-nadir TCR diversity dropped more. After the lymphocyte nadir, photon-treated repertoires showed oligoclonal expansion, especially of CD8+ Temra cells.

The CDR3 is made up of 11 amino acids. V lost 3 bases and J 4 bases, leaving 3 bases between the germline ends. The germline CDR1 and CDR2 sequences are MNHEY and SMNVEV (reference sequence). The chain recombines TRBV27 with TRBJ1-1; D is unclear. This TCR was recovered from a man in his sixties with pancreatic cancer. Sequencing used peripheral blood, obtained from a patient treated with proton-based radiotherapy. Written as DNA, the CDR3 is TGTGCCAGCAGTTTCGGCACTGAAGCTTTCTTT. Its translation is CASSFGTEAFF.